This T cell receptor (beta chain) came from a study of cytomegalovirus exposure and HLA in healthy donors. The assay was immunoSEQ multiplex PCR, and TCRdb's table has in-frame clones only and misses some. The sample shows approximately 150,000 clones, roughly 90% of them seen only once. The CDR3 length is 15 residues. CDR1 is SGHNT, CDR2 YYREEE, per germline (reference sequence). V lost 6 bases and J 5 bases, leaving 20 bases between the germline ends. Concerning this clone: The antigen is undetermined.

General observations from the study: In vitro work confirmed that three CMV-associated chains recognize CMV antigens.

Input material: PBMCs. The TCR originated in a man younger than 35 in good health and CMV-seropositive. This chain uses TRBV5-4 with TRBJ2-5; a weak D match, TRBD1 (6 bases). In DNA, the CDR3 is TGTGCCAGCACCCACACCCTACAGGGTGGCGAGACCCAGTACTTC. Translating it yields CASTHTLQGGETQYF.